The 13 T cell receptor beta chains below all came from one sample that was sequenced in a study of response to subunit inactivated influenza vaccine. TCRdb analysed the RT-PCR reads with MiXCR anew, one entry per CDR3 protein. The data hold 200,000 to 250,000 distinct CDR3 sequences, with roughly an eighth observed a single time. The source material was non-naive T cells sorted from PBMCs, sampled about 14 days before vaccination. All receptors derive from a man between 45 and 60 years old who received an inactivated influenza vaccine.

V usage is TRBV20-1 and J usage is TRBJ2-3; 10 nucleotides align to TRBD1. Per the germline V gene, CDR1 is DFQATT and CDR2 is SNEGSKA (reference sequence). The CDR3 extends over 14 amino acids. The V gene end was trimmed by 6 bases and the J gene end by 3 bases; junction bases not matched to a gene: 6. The CDR3 nucleotides read TGCAGTGCCCGCCGACAGGGGGCAACAGATACGCAGTATTTT. This translates into CSARRQGATDTQYF.

The chain joins TRBV6-1 to TRBJ2-1; D ambiguous. Trimming took 6 bases from V and 8 from J, leaving 17 bases between them. The CDR3 spans 14 residues. Germline V gene lookup returns CDR1 MNHNS and CDR2 SASEGT. The DNA for the CDR3 is TGTGCCAGCAGGGAGCTAGAGGTGGTCTATGAGCAGTTCTTC. Protein: CASRELEVVYEQFF.

This clonotype was found many times. The chain couples TRBV9 to TRBJ2-1; 8 bases align to TRBD2. Germline trimming cut 0 bases from V and 8 bases from J; bases unmatched to any gene: 7. This CDR3 has 15 amino acids. CDR1 is SGDLS and CDR2 is YYNGEE in the germline V gene. CDR3: CASSVASGSIDEQFF. The CDR3 region has the DNA TGTGCCAGCAGCGTAGCAAGCGGGAGTATTGATGAGCAGTTCTTC.

This clonotype was seen once. The germline gene is not matched at one end of the junction; a read error may be the cause. V and J are TRBV4-2 and TRBJ2-6; D remains ambiguous. CDR1 LGHNA and CDR2 YNFKEQ come from the germline V gene. This CDR3 spans 17 amino acids. This CDR3 is CATSQDLRSSGANVLTF. The CDR3 nucleotides are TGTGCCACCAGCCAAGATTTAAGGTCCTCTGGGGCCAACGTCCTGACTTTC.

This chain links TRBV18 with TRBJ2-7; D not certain. The V end lost 0 bases, the J end lost 3 bases, and 6 bases lay between the germline ends. CDR1 KGHSH and CDR2 LQKENI come from the germline V gene. This CDR3 has 13 amino acids. The CDR3 spells CASSPPYSYEQYF. The CDR3 DNA reads as TGTGCCAGCTCACCACCGTACAGCTACGAGCAGTACTTC. Full variable domain (missing parts from reference TRBV18 and TRBJ2-7): NAGVMQNPRHLVRRRGQEARLRCSPMKGHSHVYWYRQLPEEGLKFMVYLQKENIIDESGMPKERFSAEFPKEGPSILRIQQVVRGDSAAYFCASSPPYSYEQYFGPGTRLTVT.

There are many counts of this clonotype. V and J are TRBV5-6 and TRBJ2-1, with 8 positions matching TRBD2. CDR1 SGHDT and CDR2 YYEEEE come from the germline V gene. There are 14 residues in the CDR3. V shed 4 bases, J shed 9 bases, and the junction held 9 bases outside the gene matches. This chain's CDR3 is CASSPTGLALEQFF. The CDR3 coding sequence is TGTGCCAGCAGCCCCACCGGACTAGCACTTGAGCAGTTCTTC.

This clonotype appeared a few times. The chain links TRBV20-1 to TRBJ2-3, with TRBD2 matching 10 bases. The CDR3 is 14 amino acids. The junction had 3 bases not matched to a gene; V was cut back by 2 bases and J by 4 bases. Germline-derived CDR1 and CDR2 are DFQATT and SNEGSKA (reference sequence). The CDR3 nucleotides are TGCAGTGCTAGATATAGCGGGGGGCCAGATACGCAGTATTTT. Protein product: CSARYSGGPDTQYF.

This clonotype came up a few times. The chain carries TRBV28 and TRBJ2-3; D remains ambiguous. The V end lost 3 bases, the J end lost 0 bases, and 13 bases lay between the germline ends. There are 16 residues in the CDR3. Germline V CDR1 and CDR2: MDHEN, SYDVKM. The CDR3 nucleotides read TGTGCCAGCAGTTTTCCCGGTCGCGCCAGCACAGATACGCAGTATTTT. Translated: CASSFPGRASTDTQYF.

A few counts support this clonotype. The chain recombines TRBV28 with TRBJ2-7, with 7 nucleotides matching TRBD1. V gave up 8 bases and J gave up 4 bases; unmatched junction bases: 17. The germline V gene encodes CDR1 MDHEN and CDR2 SYDVKM. There are 16 residues in the CDR3. The CDR3 is CASETISGTELYEQYF. The CDR3 nucleotides are TGTGCCAGCGAAACCATATCCGGGACAGAACTATACGAGCAGTACTTC.

This clonotype was counted only a few times. Relative to the germline gene, one junction end is altered; a read error may explain this. The chain couples TRBV29-1 to TRBJ2-2; the D is unclear. Per the germline V gene, CDR1 is SQVTM and CDR2 is ANQGSEA. CDR3 length equals 9 residues. The CDR3 protein is CSVEEGTIF. CDR3 coding DNA: TGCAGCGTTGAAGAAGGAACGATTTTT.

CDR3 sequence reads: CASSPPAFVGGPQETQYF. Written as DNA, the CDR3 is TGTGCCAGCTCACCACCGGCTTTCGTTGGAGGTCCCCAAGAGACCCAGTACTTC. The V call is TRBV18, the J call TRBJ2-5; TRBD2 might be the D (5 bases). Germline V gene sequence: CDR1 KGHSH, CDR2 LQKENI. There are 18 residues in the CDR3. V was shortened by 0 bases and J by 1 base, with 18 bases between the two germline ends. The entire variable domain, with the rest obtained from reference TRBV18 and TRBJ2-5, is as follows: NAGVMQNPRHLVRRRGQEARLRCSPMKGHSHVYWYRQLPEEGLKFMVYLQKENIIDESGMPKERFSAEFPKEGPSILRIQQVVRGDSAAYFCASSPPAFVGGPQETQYFGPGTRLLVL.

The chain employs TRBV14 and TRBJ2-5, with a weak D call TRBD2 (5 bases). CDR1 SGHDN and CDR2 FVKESK come from the germline V gene. Deletions cut 0 bases from V and 5 bases from J, with 7 bases between. The CDR3 runs 13 residues. The CDR3 protein is CASSQELAETQYF. DNA of the CDR3: TGTGCCAGCAGCCAAGAGTTAGCGGAGACCCAGTACTTC.

In this sample, this clonotype turned up a few times. This chain connects TRBV30 to TRBJ2-1, with D unresolved. This CDR3 is built from 12 residues. V was shortened by 0 bases and J by 8 bases, with 8 bases between the two germline ends. Germline V gene lookup returns CDR1 GTSNPN and CDR2 SVGIG (reference sequence). CDR3 DNA sequence: TGTGCCTGGAGTGTCACATTAGATGAGCAGTTCTTC. Translated: CAWSVTLDEQFF.